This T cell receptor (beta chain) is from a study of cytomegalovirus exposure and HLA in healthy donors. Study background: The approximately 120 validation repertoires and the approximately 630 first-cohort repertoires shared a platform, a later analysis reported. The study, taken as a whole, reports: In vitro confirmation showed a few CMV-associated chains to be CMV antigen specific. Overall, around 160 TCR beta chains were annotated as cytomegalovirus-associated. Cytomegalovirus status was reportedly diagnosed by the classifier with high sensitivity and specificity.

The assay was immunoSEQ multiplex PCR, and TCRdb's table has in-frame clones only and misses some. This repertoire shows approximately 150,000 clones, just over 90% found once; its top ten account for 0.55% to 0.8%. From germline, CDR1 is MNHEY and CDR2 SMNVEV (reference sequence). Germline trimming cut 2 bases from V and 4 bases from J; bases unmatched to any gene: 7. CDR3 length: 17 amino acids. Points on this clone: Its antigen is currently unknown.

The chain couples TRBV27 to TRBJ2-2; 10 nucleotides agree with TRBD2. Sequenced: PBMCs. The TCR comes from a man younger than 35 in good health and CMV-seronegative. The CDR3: CASSLLSGGRGTGELFF. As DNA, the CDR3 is TGTGCCAGCAGTTTACTTAGCGGGGGGCGGGGCACCGGGGAGCTGTTTTTT.